Below, 23 T cell receptor beta chains from the same sample are listed, as sequenced in a study of T cell changes during pregnancy in multiple sclerosis. Sequencing was performed with immunoSEQ multiplex PCR; in TCRdb, only in-frame clones are kept and a portion is missing. The data contain 75,000 to 100,000 clones, 90% to 95% of them seen just once; the ten biggest clones take up roughly 1.7%. The starting material was peripheral blood, obtained after pregnancy. The receptor set was obtained from a female donor in good health, enrolled as a control in a pregnancy study.

The CDR3 here is CASSPLGTSNTGELFF. DNA of the CDR3: TGTGCCAGCAGTCCATTAGGGACTTCGAACACCGGGGAGCTGTTTTTT. This sequence joins TRBV27 and TRBJ2-2; maybe TRBD2 (6 bases). Trimming pared 5 bases from V and 0 bases from J, leaving 13 bases between. Germline V gene lookup returns CDR1 MNHEY and CDR2 SMNVEV (reference sequence). The CDR3 sequence is 16 residues long.

J is TRBJ1-2 and V is TRBV25-1; D unclear. Germline assignment: CDR1 MGHDK and CDR2 SYGVNS. V lost 3 bases and J lost 3, with 11 bases in between. The CDR3 runs 14 residues. Here the CDR3 reads CASSDNPDYYGYTF. In nucleotides, the CDR3 is TGTGCCAGCAGTGATAATCCGGACTACTATGGCTACACCTTC.

This chain links TRBV2 with TRBJ2-2; D unclear. This CDR3 contains 12 residues. Germline lookup yields CDR1 SNHLY and CDR2 FYNNEI. This chain's CDR3 is CAAVVTAGELFF. For the CDR3, the DNA is TGTGCAGCCGTAGTAACCGCCGGGGAGCTGTTTTTT.

The chain recombines TRBV7-9 with TRBJ1-3; the D gene is possibly TRBD1 (5 bases). V shed 3 bases and J shed 4 bases, with 10 bases lying between them. The CDR3 consists of 14 residues. Germline lookup yields CDR1 SEHNR and CDR2 FQNEAQ (reference sequence). This CDR3 reads CASSFETAGNTIYF. The DNA for the CDR3 is TGTGCCAGCAGCTTCGAGACAGCAGGAAACACCATATATTTT.

The J gene is TRBJ1-5, the V gene TRBV19, with D unresolved. V was clipped by 10 bases and J by 0 bases, with 16 bases between them. The germline V gene has CDR1 LNHDA and CDR2 SQIVND (reference sequence). This CDR3 spans 15 amino acids. The CDR3 region is CATHAGPYSNQPQHF. The CDR3 coding sequence is TGTGCCACCCACGCGGGTCCTTATAGCAATCAGCCCCAGCATTTT.

Remarks on this clone: This specimen includes other DNA sequences encoding the same CDR3. The genes are TRBV4-1 and TRBJ2-7; maybe TRBD2 (7 bases). Trimming left V 4 bases short and J 4 bases short, with 11 bases between. The germline CDR1 and CDR2 sequences are MGHRA and YSYEKL. CDR3 length equals 13 residues. The CDR3 region is CASSRRGGYEQYF. The CDR3 DNA sequence: TGCGCCAGCAGCCGAAGGGGGGGATACGAGCAGTACTTC.

This sequence joins TRBV7-9 and TRBJ1-6, with 8 bases aligning to TRBD1. The ends lost 5 bases at V and 6 bases at J; junction bases unmatched: 3. CDR1 is SEHNR, CDR2 FQNEAQ, per germline (reference sequence). This CDR3 is 14 amino acids long. CDR3 bases: TGTGCCAGCAGCGACCAGGGGGCTAATTCACCCCTCCACTTT. This codes for CASSDQGANSPLHF.

A single count supports this clone. The CDR3 DNA sequence: TGTGCCAGCAGTTTATTTTCCGGGATCTCCTACGAGCAGTACTTC. This encodes CASSLFSGISYEQYF. The chain joins TRBV28 to TRBJ2-7; possibly TRBD2 for D (5 bases). Per germline, CDR1 MDHEN and CDR2 SYDVKM. There are 15 residues in the CDR3. Between the trimmed V and J ends, which lost 1 base and 0 bases, there was a span of 10 bases.

The chain combines TRBV7-2 with TRBJ1-1; TRBD1 matches 7 bases. The trim removed 3 bases at V and 5 bases at J, leaving 6 bases unmatched. The CDR3 totals 14 residues. Germline CDR1 SGHTA, CDR2 FQGNSA. CDR3 in amino acids: CASSFRTGGTEAFF. DNA for the CDR3: TGTGCCAGCAGCTTCCGGACAGGAGGGACTGAAGCTTTCTTT.

The rearrangement joins TRBV5-4 to TRBJ2-1; no firm D call. This CDR3 has 15 residues. CDR1 is SGHNT and CDR2 is YYREEE in the germline V gene (reference sequence). Trimming removed 1 base from V and 2 bases from J, with 10 bases in between. The CDR3 sequence is CASSLSGSTYNEQFF. The CDR3 nucleotides read TGTGCCAGCAGCTTGTCCGGTAGCACCTACAATGAGCAGTTCTTC.

V is TRBV29-1 and J is TRBJ1-2; D is ambiguous. Trimming took off 3 bases at V and 6 bases at J, with 14 bases between the two ends. The CDR3 is 13 amino acids. Germline V gene lookup returns CDR1 SQVTM and CDR2 ANQGSEA. CDR3 in DNA: TGCAGCGTTGAGGAGGAGGCGGTTAATGGCTACACCTTC. It specifies CSVEEEAVNGYTF.

The chain has TRBV11-2 and TRBJ1-1; a weak D match, TRBD1 (5 bases). The CDR3 contains 14 residues. Trimming cost V 4 bases and J 2 bases, with 11 bases left between them. Germline V gene lookup returns CDR1 SGHAT and CDR2 FQNNGV. The CDR3 coding sequence is TGTGCCAGCAGCTCGGGGACTTTTAACACTGAAGCTTTCTTT. Translated, it gives CASSSGTFNTEAFF.

The J gene is TRBJ1-1, the V gene TRBV7-2, with 7 nucleotides matching TRBD1. Trimming cost V 5 bases and J 8 bases; bases outside gene matches: 11. Germline assignment: CDR1 SGHTA and CDR2 FQGNSA. This CDR3 is built from 14 residues. CDR3 in DNA: TGTGCCAGCAGCCGCGGTGGACAGGCCTTGGAAGCTTTCTTT. Translation gives CASSRGGQALEAFF.

This rearrangement joins TRBV5-4 to TRBJ2-5, with D hard to call. CDR1 and CDR2 (germline): SGHNT, YYREEE (reference sequence). V lost 2 bases and J 4 bases, leaving 9 bases between the germline ends. The CDR3 is 13 amino acids. CDR3 bases: TGTGCCAGCAGCTTTCGGTTACGAGAGACCCAGTACTTC. It specifies CASSFRLRETQYF.

The chain has TRBV5-1 and TRBJ2-4; TRBD1 might be the D (5 bases). Looked up from germline, CDR1 is SGHRS and CDR2 is YFSETQ. The CDR3 is 13 residues long. The germline V and J ends were trimmed by 9 bases and 3 bases, with 13 bases remaining between them. CDR3 protein: CATSREGKNIQYF. The CDR3 region has the DNA TGCGCCACCTCCAGGGAAGGCAAAAACATTCAGTACTTC.

This clone has a handful of counts. The chain uses TRBV10-3 and TRBJ2-3, with D maybe TRBD2 (5 bases). The CDR3 loop spans 15 amino acids. Germline V gives CDR1 ENHRY, CDR2 SYGVKD. The V end was cut by 4 bases, the J end by 2 bases, with 13 bases between. The CDR3: CAISGGTSDTDTQYF. The DNA of the CDR3 is TGTGCCATCAGTGGGGGAACTAGTGACACAGATACGCAGTATTTT.

V and J are TRBV4-2 and TRBJ2-3; 7 bases agree with TRBD2. V lost 4 bases and J lost 0; bases outside the gene matches: 7. Germline V gene sequence: CDR1 LGHNA, CDR2 YNFKEQ. The CDR3 is 16 amino acids. The CDR3 reads CASSRSSGASTDTQYF. CDR3 in DNA: TGTGCCAGCAGCCGCTCTAGCGGTGCTAGCACAGATACGCAGTATTTT.

The sample holds one count of this clone. The gene calls are TRBV28 and TRBJ2-2; 7 nucleotides align to TRBD1. The CDR3 totals 15 residues. Trimming cost V 7 bases and J 3 bases; bases outside gene matches: 8. Germline V CDR1 and CDR2: MDHEN, SYDVKM. The CDR3 is CASTVTGDYTGELFF. For the CDR3, the DNA is TGTGCCAGCACCGTAACAGGGGATTACACCGGGGAGCTGTTTTTT. The whole variable domain, remainder taken from reference TRBV28 and TRBJ2-2, is DVKVTQSSRYLVKRTGEKVFLECVQDMDHENMFWYRQDPGLGLRLIYFSYDVKMKEKGDIPEGYSVSREKKERFSLILESASTNQTSMYLCASTVTGDYTGELFFGEGSRLTVL.

V and J are TRBV11-3 and TRBJ2-1; 13 nucleotides line up with TRBD2. Germline CDR1 and CDR2: SGHNT and YENEEA. The junction had 9 bases not matched to a gene; V was cut back by 5 bases and J by 8 bases. CDR3 size: 16 residues. Here the CDR3 reads CASSAEGTSGVDEQFF. The DNA of the CDR3 is TGTGCCAGCAGCGCGGAGGGGACTAGCGGGGTCGATGAGCAGTTCTTC. Drawing the rest from reference TRBV11-3 and TRBJ2-1, the complete variable domain is EAGVVQSPRYKIIEKKQPVAFWCNPISGHNTLYWYLQNLGQGPELLIRYENEEAVDDSQLPKDRFSAERLKGVDSTLKIQPAELGDSAVYLCASSAEGTSGVDEQFFGPGTRLTVL.

V is TRBV27 and J is TRBJ1-3; a weak D match, TRBD1 (5 bases). V was cut by 8 bases and J by 2 bases, with 10 bases left in between. Germline values: CDR1 MNHEY, CDR2 SMNVEV (reference sequence). This CDR3 spans 13 amino acids. CDR3 in DNA: TGTGCCAGCCGGAGGGGAACTGGAAACACCATATATTTT. It encodes CASRRGTGNTIYF.

The CDR3 nucleotides are TGTGCCAGCAGCTTAAGTAGGACAGGATATGAAGCTTTCTTT. Its translation: CASSLSRTGYEAFF. J is TRBJ1-1 and V is TRBV7-3, with 7 bases aligning to TRBD1. CDR1 is SGHTA and CDR2 is FQGTGA in the germline V gene. The V segment lost 1 base and the J segment 7 bases; nucleotides outside the gene matches: 6. The CDR3 sequence is 14 residues long. Full variable domain (rest looked up from reference TRBV7-3 and TRBJ1-1): GAGVSQTPSNKVTEKGKYVELRCDPISGHTALYWYRQSLGQGPEFLIYFQGTGAADDSGLPNDRFFAVRPEGSVSTLKIQRTERGDSAVYLCASSLSRTGYEAFFGQGTRLTVV.

This chain connects TRBV18 to TRBJ1-2, with 8 bases matching TRBD1. V dropped 1 base and J dropped 4; count of bases not matched to a gene: 2. In germline, CDR1 is KGHSH, CDR2 LQKENI. The CDR3 loop spans 14 amino acids. The CDR3 protein is CASSPLDRGYGYTF. The CDR3 coding sequence is TGTGCCAGCTCACCACTAGACAGGGGCTATGGCTACACCTTC.

This clone has more than one count but fewer than ten. DNA of the CDR3: TGTGCTAGTGGTTCCTTCCAACGGGCGGGAGGCTACACCTTC. Amino acids: CASGSFQRAGGYTF. This chain links TRBV12-5 with TRBJ1-2; no firm D call. Germline values: CDR1 LGHNT, CDR2 FRNRAP. The CDR3 consists of 14 residues. V gave up 4 bases and J gave up 8 bases, with 17 bases separating them.